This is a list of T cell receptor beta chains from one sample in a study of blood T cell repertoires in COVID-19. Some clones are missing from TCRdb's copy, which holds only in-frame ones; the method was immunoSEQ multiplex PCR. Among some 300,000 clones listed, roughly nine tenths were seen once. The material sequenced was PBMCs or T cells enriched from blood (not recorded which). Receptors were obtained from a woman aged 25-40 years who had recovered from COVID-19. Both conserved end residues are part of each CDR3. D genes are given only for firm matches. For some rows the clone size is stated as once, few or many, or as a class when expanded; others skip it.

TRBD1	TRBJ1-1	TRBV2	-	TGTGCCAGCTTGGGACAGCAAGCTTTCTTT	CASLGQQAFF
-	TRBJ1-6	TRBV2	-	TGTGCCAGCAGGCTCGGGGGGTATAATTCACCCCTCCACTTT	CASRLGGYNSPLHF
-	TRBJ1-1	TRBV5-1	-	TGCGCCAGCAGCCCCTCCGGGACAAACACTGAAGCTTTCTTT	CASSPSGTNTEAFF
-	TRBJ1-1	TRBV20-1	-	TGCAGTGCTGGGAGGAAGACTGAAGCTTTCTTT	CSAGRKTEAFF
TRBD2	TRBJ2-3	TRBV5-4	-	TGTGCCAGCAGCAAACGAAAGCGGGGGGGTAATAAGTATTTT	CASSKRKRGGNKYF
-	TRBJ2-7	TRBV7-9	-	TGTGCCAGCAGCTTAGGATTTTCCGGTCCGTACGAGCAGTACTTC	CASSLGFSGPYEQYF
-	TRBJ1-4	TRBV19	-	TGTGCCAGTAGTCAGATCGGGAACACTGATGAAAAACTGTTTTTT	CASSQIGNTDEKLFF
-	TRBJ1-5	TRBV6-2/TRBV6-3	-	TGTGCCAGCAGTTATAGACAGTACAATCAGCCCCAGCATTTT	CASSYRQYNQPQHF
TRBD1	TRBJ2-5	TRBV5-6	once	TGTGCCAGCAGCTCGTGGGACAGGGTAGAGACCCAGTACTTC	CASSSWDRVETQYF
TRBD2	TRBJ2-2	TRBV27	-	TGTGCCAGCAGTTCCCGGGGGGGGCATGGCACCGGGGAGCTGTTTTTT	CASSSRGGHGTGELFF
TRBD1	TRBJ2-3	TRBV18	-	TGTGCCAGCTCAAACAAACAGGGGGCTGCAGATACGCAGTATTTT	CASSNKQGAADTQYF
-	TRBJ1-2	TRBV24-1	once	TGTGCCACCAGTGCGCCCGGTACGGGAGGCTACACCTTC	CATSAPGTGGYTF
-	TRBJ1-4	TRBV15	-	TGTGCCACCAGCGTTACAAGGGGACTTAGCGAAAAACTGTTTTTT	CATSVTRGLSEKLFF
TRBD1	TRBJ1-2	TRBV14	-	TGTGCCAGCAGCCCGGACAGGAACTATGGCTACACCTTC	CASSPDRNYGYTF
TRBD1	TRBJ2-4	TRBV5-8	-	TGTGCCAGCAGCCCCCGGACAGGGACCGACCAAAACATTCAGTACTTC	CASSPRTGTDQNIQYF
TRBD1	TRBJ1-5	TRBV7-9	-	TGTGCCAGCAGCTCCACACAGGGGAACAATCAGCCCCAGCATTTT	CASSSTQGNNQPQHF
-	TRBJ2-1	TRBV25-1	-	TGTGCCAGCAGTGAAGTCGCGAAATACAATGAGCAGTTCTTC	CASSEVAKYNEQFF
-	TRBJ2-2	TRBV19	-	TGTGCCAGTAGTCCCCGAGGGGGGAACACCGGGGAGCTGTTTTTT	CASSPRGGNTGELFF
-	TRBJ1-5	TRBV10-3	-	TGTGCCATCAGCGAAGGACATAGCAATCAGCCCCAGCATTTT	CAISEGHSNQPQHF
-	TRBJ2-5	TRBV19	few	TGTGCCAGTAGTCGTGGCGGGGGCGGGGAGACCCAGTACTTC	CASSRGGGGETQYF
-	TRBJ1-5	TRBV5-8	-	TGTGCCAGCAGCGTTGGCCGTGGGCCCCAGCATTTT	CASSVGRGPQHF
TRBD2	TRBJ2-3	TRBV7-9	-	TGTGCCAGCAGCTTAGGTAGCGGGGCAGATACGCAGTATTTT	CASSLGSGADTQYF
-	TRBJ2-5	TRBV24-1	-	TGTGCCACCGAGGGCCAGACCCGGACCCAGTACTTC	CATEGQTRTQYF
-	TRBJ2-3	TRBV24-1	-	TGTGCCACCGGGGCTAGCACAGATACGCAGTATTTT	CATGASTDTQYF
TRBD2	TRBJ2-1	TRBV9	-	TGTGCCAGCAGCTCCAGACTAGCGGGGACCCAGTATGAGCAGTTCTTC	CASSSRLAGTQYEQFF
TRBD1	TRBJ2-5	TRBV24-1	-	TGTGCCACCAGTGATCCGGACAGGGGGCAAGAGACCCAGTACTTC	CATSDPDRGQETQYF
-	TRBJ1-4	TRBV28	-	TGTGCCAGCAGTTTATGGGAGTCGGGAATCGAAAAACTGTTTTTT	CASSLWESGIEKLFF
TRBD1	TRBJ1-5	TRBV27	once	TGTGCCAGCAGGCCTCTCAGGGGGAAGGATCAGCCCCAGCATTTT	CASRPLRGKDQPQHF
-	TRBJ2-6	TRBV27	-	TGTGCCGTCCGGCGTGACAACAGTCTCTCATCTGGGGCCAACGTCCTGACTTTC	CAVRRDNSLSSGANVLTF
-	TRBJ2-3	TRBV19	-	TGTGCCAGTAGTGTTGGACTGGGCATCAGCACAGATACGCAGTATTTT	CASSVGLGISTDTQYF
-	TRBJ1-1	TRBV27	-	TGTGCCAGCAGTTTACTGGGCATCACTGAAGCTTTCTTT	CASSLLGITEAFF
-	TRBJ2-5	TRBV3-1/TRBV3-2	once	TGTGCCAGCAGCGGACGACAGACACAAGAGACCCAGTACTTC	CASSGRQTQETQYF
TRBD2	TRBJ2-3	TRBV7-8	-	TGTGCCAGCAGCTTCCTAGCGGGGGGGCAAGCAGATACGCAGTATTTT	CASSFLAGGQADTQYF
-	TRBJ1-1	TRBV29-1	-	TGCAGCGTTGTGGTTCGCGGGGTACGCACTGAAGCTTTCTTT	CSVVVRGVRTEAFF
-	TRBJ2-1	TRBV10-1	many	TGCGCCAGCCAAAGGGGGGGTTCCTACAATGAGCAGTTCTTC	CASQRGGSYNEQFF
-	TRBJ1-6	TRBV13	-	TGTGCCAGCAGCTTGACAAGGAATTCACCCCTCCACTTT	CASSLTRNSPLHF
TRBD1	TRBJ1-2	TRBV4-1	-	TGCGCCAGCAGCCAAGAGGAAGACAGGGGGTATGGCTACACCTTC	CASSQEEDRGYGYTF
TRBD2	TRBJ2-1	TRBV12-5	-	TGTGCTAGTGGGCTAAGCGGGGGAGTGAACAATGAGCAGTTCTTC	CASGLSGGVNNEQFF
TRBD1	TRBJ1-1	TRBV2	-	TGTGCCAGCAGTGGCGGACCGGGACAGGGAAACACTGAAGCTTTCTTT	CASSGGPGQGNTEAFF
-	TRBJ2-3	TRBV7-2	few	TGTGCCAGCAGCGAGGTGGGGGGGCGATCAGATACGCAGTATTTT	CASSEVGGRSDTQYF
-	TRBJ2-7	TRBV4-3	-	TGCGCCAGCAGCCACTCAGCGCAGGGGACCTCCTACGAGCAGTACTTC	CASSHSAQGTSYEQYF
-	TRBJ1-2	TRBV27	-	TGTGCCAGCACCCCAAGCGGACGGATAAACTATGGCTACACCTTC	CASTPSGRINYGYTF
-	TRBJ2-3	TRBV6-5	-	TGTGCCAGCAGGTCCGAGGGCGGGCGGACAGATACGCAGTATTTT	CASRSEGGRTDTQYF
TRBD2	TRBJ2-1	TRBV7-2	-	TGTGCCAGCAGTTTCCCGACTAGCGCCTACAATGAGCAGTTCTTC	CASSFPTSAYNEQFF
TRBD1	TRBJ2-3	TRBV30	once	TGTGCCTGGAGGGACAGGGCGAGGAGCACAGATACGCAGTATTTT	CAWRDRARSTDTQYF
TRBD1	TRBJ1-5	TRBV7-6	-	TGTGCCAGCAGCTCCGGGACAGGGGGCTCTCAGCCCCAGCATTTT	CASSSGTGGSQPQHF
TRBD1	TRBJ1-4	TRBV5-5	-	TGTGCCAGCAGCTTGTCTATGGGACAGGGACTGTTTTTT	CASSLSMGQGLFF
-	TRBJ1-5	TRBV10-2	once	TGCGCCAGCAGTGAGTCAACCGCCGGTCAGCCCCAGCATTTT	CASSESTAGQPQHF
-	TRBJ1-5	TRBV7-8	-	TGTGCCAGCAGCCTACGGTTATTTAGCAATCAGCCCCAGCATTTT	CASSLRLFSNQPQHF
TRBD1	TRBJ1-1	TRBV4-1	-	TGCGCCAGCAGCCAAGCTCGGGACAGGGCGGACTCGAACACTGAAGCTTTCTTT	CASSQARDRADSNTEAFF
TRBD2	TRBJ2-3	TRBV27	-	TGTGCCAGCAGTTTTAAGGGACTAGCGGGGGCCGGCGGAGATACGCAGTATTTT	CASSFKGLAGAGGDTQYF
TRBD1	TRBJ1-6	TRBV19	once	TGTGCCAGTACCCCTTTGGGCAGGGGGCAGAATTCACCCCTCCACTTT	CASTPLGRGQNSPLHF
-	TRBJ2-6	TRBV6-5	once	TGTGCCAGCAGTTACGTAAAATCTGGGGCCAACGTCCTGACTTTC	CASSYVKSGANVLTF
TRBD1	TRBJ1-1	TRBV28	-	TGTGCCAGCCGAGCTGCTGGACAGGGAGAAGGCACTGAAGCTTTCTTT	CASRAAGQGEGTEAFF
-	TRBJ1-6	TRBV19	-	TGTGCCAGTAGTAACCCCAGGGGCGCGGATTCACCCCTCCACTTT	CASSNPRGADSPLHF
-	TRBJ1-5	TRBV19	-	TGTGCCAGTAGTATGAGGCGGGGGCAGCCCCAGCATTTT	CASSMRRGQPQHF
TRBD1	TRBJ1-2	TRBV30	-	TGTGCCTGGAGTAGGACAGGGGGTCAGGGCTACACCTTC	CAWSRTGGQGYTF
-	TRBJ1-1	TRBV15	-	TGTGCCACCAGCAGAGGCAGGATGAACACTGAAGCTTTCTTT	CATSRGRMNTEAFF
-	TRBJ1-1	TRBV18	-	TGTGCCAGCTCACCAGGAGTAACGAACACTGAAGCTTTCTTT	CASSPGVTNTEAFF